A selection of T cell receptor beta chains follows, all from one sample in a study of memory CD4+ T cells and cytomegalovirus serostatus. TCRdb keeps only in-frame clones here, not all; method: immunoSEQ multiplex PCR. The sample shows around 50,000 clones, roughly 80% of them seen only once. What was sequenced was memory CD4+ T cells from blood. The origin of the receptors is an adult in good health and CMV-seronegative. The CDR3 runs from the conserved cysteine through the conserved F or W. Fields, in order: clone size, D gene, V gene, J gene, CDR3 protein, CDR3 DNA. D genes are given only for firm matches. A clone size is listed for some rows: how often the clone was seen (once, few, many), or a class if it is expanded.

few,TRBD2,TRBV18,TRBJ2-3,CASSTREGWFADTQYF,TGTGCCAGCTCAACGAGGGAGGGGTGGTTTGCAGATACGCAGTATTTT
NA,NA,TRBV9,TRBJ1-5,CASGGGYSNQPQHF,TGTGCCAGCGGCGGGGGGTATAGCAATCAGCCCCAGCATTTT
NA,TRBD2,TRBV19,TRBJ2-7,CASSLVAGYSYEQYF,TGTGCCAGTAGTTTGGTAGCGGGCTACTCCTACGAGCAGTACTTC
NA,NA,TRBV7-8,TRBJ2-2,CASNADFTGELFF,TGTGCCAGCAACGCCGACTTCACCGGGGAGCTGTTTTTT
NA,NA,TRBV21-1,TRBJ2-7,CASSPRRVGGRGLFYEQYF,TGTGCCAGCAGCCCACGACGTGTCGGGGGCAGGGGGCTTTTCTACGAGCAGTACTTC
few,TRBD1,TRBV19,TRBJ1-2,CATRTGGNYGYTF,TGTGCCACCCGGACAGGGGGAAACTATGGCTACACCTTC
NA,TRBD1,TRBV29-1,TRBJ1-2,CSVDSGQGYGYTF,TGCAGCGTTGATTCCGGACAGGGCTATGGCTACACCTTC
NA,TRBD2,TRBV6-1,TRBJ2-7,CASSDGGGSRKQYF,TGTGCCAGCAGTGATGGGGGGGGGAGTAGGAAGCAGTACTTC
NA,NA,TRBV2,TRBJ2-2,CASRAPRGNTGELFF,TGTGCCAGCAGGGCCCCACGGGGGAACACCGGGGAGCTGTTTTTT
NA,TRBD2,TRBV7-9,TRBJ2-1,CASSVGEGRQFF,TGTGCCAGCAGCGTCGGGGAGGGTCGGCAGTTCTTC
NA,TRBD2,TRBV12-5,TRBJ2-1,CASGLAQLAGVANEQFF,TGTGCTAGTGGTTTGGCACAACTAGCGGGAGTTGCCAATGAGCAGTTCTTC
NA,TRBD1,TRBV27,TRBJ2-2,CASSLTPARTGWTGELFF,TGTGCCAGCAGTTTAACCCCCGCCCGGACAGGGTGGACCGGGGAGCTGTTTTTT
NA,NA,TRBV5-6,TRBJ2-6,CASSSRTPGGANVLTF,TGTGCCAGCAGCTCCCGGACCCCGGGAGGGGCCAACGTCCTGACTTTC
once,TRBD1,TRBV7-9,TRBJ2-4,CASSPSGTVLAKNIQYF,TGTGCCAGCAGCCCATCCGGGACAGTACTAGCCAAAAACATTCAGTACTTC
NA,NA,TRBV2,TRBJ1-2,CASSSGTNYGYTF,TGTGCCAGCAGCTCCGGGACAAACTATGGCTACACCTTC
few,NA,TRBV5-1,TRBJ1-1,CASSFPGPEAFF,TGCGCCAGCAGCTTCCCAGGTCCCGAAGCTTTCTTT
NA,NA,TRBV9,TRBJ2-1,CASSPHRLVYNEQFF,TGTGCCAGCAGCCCCCACAGGCTAGTTTACAATGAGCAGTTCTTC
NA,TRBD1,TRBV5-6,TRBJ1-2,CASSVQGARGGYTF,TGTGCCAGCAGCGTACAGGGGGCGCGAGGTGGCTACACCTTC
NA,NA,TRBV28,TRBJ2-7,CASSSLVGRDEQYF,TGTGCCAGCAGTTCCCTTGTGGGTAGGGACGAGCAGTACTTC
NA,TRBD2,TRBV6-1,TRBJ2-7,CASRSGGGIAYEQYF,TGTGCCAGCAGGTCCGGCGGGGGAATTGCCTACGAGCAGTACTTC
NA,TRBD2,TRBV6-1,TRBJ2-1,CASSESPSGGTGQFF,TGTGCCAGCAGTGAATCTCCTAGCGGGGGCACGGGGCAGTTCTTC
NA,NA,TRBV29-1,TRBJ2-5,CSVEDYQETQYF,TGCAGCGTTGAAGATTATCAAGAGACCCAGTACTTC
NA,TRBD2,TRBV29-1,TRBJ2-1,CSVALAGDNEQFF,TGCAGCGTTGCACTAGCGGGAGACAATGAGCAGTTCTTC
NA,NA,TRBV11-3,TRBJ2-2,CASSLNTGELFF,TGTGCCAGCAGCTTAAACACCGGGGAGCTGTTTTTT
NA,NA,TRBV5-1,TRBJ2-7,CASSLDTVQNYEQYF,TGCGCCAGCAGCTTGGATACTGTACAGAACTACGAGCAGTACTTC
NA,NA,TRBV5-8,TRBJ2-3,CASSLGLPTDTQYF,TGTGCCAGCAGCTTGGGACTCCCCACAGATACGCAGTATTTT
NA,NA,TRBV6-1,TRBJ1-5,CASSAYSNQPQHF,TGTGCCAGCAGTGCCTATAGCAATCAGCCCCAGCATTTT
NA,NA,TRBV5-4,TRBJ2-4,CASSLDRGLANIQYF,TGTGCCAGCAGCTTGGACCGGGGGCTAGCCAACATTCAGTACTTC
NA,NA,TRBV10-3,TRBJ2-2,CAISDQSSTAGELFF,TGTGCCATCAGTGATCAAAGTAGCACGGCCGGGGAGCTGTTTTTT
NA,TRBD1,TRBV29-1,TRBJ2-7,CSAVTGAFEQYF,TGCAGCGCCGTTACAGGGGCCTTCGAGCAGTACTTC
NA,NA,TRBV7-2,TRBJ2-1,CASSPRSGEQFF,TGTGCCAGCAGCCCTAGGTCCGGGGAGCAGTTCTTC
NA,TRBD1,TRBV18,TRBJ2-3,CASRKPGQSTDTQYF,TGTGCCAGCCGTAAGCCGGGACAGAGCACAGATACGCAGTATTTT
few,TRBD1,TRBV6-1,TRBJ1-2,CASSEGQGMSGYTF,TGTGCCAGCAGTGAGGGACAGGGGATGAGTGGCTACACCTTC